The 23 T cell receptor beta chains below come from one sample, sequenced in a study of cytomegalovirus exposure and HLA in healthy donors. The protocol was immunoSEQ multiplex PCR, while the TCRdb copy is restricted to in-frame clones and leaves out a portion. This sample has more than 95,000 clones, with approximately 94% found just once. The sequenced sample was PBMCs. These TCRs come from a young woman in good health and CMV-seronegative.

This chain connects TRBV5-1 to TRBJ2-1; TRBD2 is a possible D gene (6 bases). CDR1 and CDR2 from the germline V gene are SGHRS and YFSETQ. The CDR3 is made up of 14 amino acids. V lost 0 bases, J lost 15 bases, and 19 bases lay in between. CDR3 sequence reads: CASSLGTTPKWRFF. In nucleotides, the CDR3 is TGCGCCAGCAGCTTGGGGACTACGCCTAAATGGCGGTTCTTC.

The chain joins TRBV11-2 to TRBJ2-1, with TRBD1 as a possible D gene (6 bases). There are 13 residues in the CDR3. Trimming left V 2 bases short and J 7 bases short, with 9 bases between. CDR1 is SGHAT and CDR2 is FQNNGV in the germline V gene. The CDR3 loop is CASSLQGRNEQFF. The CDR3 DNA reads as TGTGCCAGCAGCTTACAGGGGCGGAATGAGCAGTTCTTC.

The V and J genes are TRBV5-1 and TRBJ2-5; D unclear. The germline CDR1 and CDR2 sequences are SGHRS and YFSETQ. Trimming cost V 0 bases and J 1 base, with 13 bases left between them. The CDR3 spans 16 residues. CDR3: CASSLGFQAPQETQYF. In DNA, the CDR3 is TGCGCCAGCAGCTTGGGGTTTCAGGCCCCCCAAGAGACCCAGTACTTC.

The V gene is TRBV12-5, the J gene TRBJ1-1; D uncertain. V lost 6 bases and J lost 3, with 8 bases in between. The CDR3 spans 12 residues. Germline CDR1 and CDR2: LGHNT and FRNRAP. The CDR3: CASGVEDTEAFF. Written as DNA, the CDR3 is TGTGCTAGTGGGGTAGAGGACACTGAAGCTTTCTTT.

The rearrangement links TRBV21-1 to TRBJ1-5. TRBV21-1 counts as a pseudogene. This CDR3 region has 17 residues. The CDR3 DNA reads TGTGCCAGCAGCGAACCAGGTGCGGGGGGGCTGGATCAGCCCCAGCATTTT. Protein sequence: CASSEPGAGGLDQPQHF.

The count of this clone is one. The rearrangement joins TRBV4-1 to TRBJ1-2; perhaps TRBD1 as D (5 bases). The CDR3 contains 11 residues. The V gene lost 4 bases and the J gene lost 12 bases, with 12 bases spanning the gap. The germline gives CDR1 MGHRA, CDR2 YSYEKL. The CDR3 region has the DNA TGCGCCAGCAGCCTGGGGGGGGTCCACACCTTC. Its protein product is CASSLGGVHTF.

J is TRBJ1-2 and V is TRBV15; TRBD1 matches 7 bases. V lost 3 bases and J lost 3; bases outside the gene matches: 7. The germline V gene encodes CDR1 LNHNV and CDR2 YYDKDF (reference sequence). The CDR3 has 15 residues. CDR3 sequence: CATSSWKGGDYGYTF. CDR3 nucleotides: TGTGCCACCAGCAGTTGGAAAGGGGGCGACTATGGCTACACCTTC.

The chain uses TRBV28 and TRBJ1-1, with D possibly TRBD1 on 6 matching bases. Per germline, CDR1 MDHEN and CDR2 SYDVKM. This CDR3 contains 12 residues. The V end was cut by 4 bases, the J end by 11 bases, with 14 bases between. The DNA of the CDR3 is TGTGCCAGCAGTTACTCTATGACAGGTGCTTTCTTT. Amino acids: CASSYSMTGAFF.

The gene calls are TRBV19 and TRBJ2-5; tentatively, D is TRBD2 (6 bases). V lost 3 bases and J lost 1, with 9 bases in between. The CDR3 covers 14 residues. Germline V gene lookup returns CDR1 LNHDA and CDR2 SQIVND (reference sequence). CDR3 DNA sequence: TGTGCCAGTAGTATGGGGGGAACCCAAGAGACCCAGTACTTC. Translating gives CASSMGGTQETQYF.

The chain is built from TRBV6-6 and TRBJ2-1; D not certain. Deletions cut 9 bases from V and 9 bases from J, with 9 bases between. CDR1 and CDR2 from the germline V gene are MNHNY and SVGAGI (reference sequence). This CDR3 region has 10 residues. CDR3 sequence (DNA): TGTGCCAGTTCAGCTAGTGAGCAGTTCTTC. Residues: CASSASEQFF.

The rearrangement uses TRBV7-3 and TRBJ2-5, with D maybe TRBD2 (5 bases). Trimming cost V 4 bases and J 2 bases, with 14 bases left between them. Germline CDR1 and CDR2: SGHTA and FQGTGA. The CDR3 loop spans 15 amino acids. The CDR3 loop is CASSSVEGLQETQYF. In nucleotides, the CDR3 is TGTGCCAGCAGCTCGGTCGAGGGCCTACAAGAGACCCAGTACTTC.

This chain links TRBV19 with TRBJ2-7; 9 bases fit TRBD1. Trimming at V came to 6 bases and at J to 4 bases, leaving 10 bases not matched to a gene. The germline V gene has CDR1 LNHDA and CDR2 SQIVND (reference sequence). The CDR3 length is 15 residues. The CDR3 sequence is CASSLLQGAKYEQYF. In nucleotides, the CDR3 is TGTGCCAGTAGCCTACTACAGGGGGCTAAGTACGAGCAGTACTTC.

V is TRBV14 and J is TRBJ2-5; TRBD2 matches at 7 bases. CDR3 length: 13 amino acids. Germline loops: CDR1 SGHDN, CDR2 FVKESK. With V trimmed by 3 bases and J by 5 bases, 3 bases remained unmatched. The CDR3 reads CASSHLRGETQYF. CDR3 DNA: TGTGCCAGCAGCCATTTGCGGGGGGAGACCCAGTACTTC.

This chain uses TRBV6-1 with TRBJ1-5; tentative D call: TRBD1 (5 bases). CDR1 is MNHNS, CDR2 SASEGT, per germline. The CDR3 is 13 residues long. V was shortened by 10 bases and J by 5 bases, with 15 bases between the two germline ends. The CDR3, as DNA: TGTGCCACCTCGGTTGACAGCCATCAGCCCCAGCATTTT. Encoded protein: CATSVDSHQPQHF.

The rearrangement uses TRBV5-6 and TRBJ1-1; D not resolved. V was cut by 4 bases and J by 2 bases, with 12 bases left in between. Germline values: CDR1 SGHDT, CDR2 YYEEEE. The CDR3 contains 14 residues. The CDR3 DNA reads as TGTGCCAGCAGCCCAGACAAGCTCAACACTGAAGCTTTCTTT. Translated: CASSPDKLNTEAFF.

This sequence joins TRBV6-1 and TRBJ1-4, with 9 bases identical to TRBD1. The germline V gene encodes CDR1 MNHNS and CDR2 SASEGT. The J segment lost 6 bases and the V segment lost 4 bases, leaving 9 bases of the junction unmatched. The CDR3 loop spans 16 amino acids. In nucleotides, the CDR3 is TGTGCCAGCAGTGCATCCCGACAGGGGGGATATGAAAAACTGTTTTTT. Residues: CASSASRQGGYEKLFF.

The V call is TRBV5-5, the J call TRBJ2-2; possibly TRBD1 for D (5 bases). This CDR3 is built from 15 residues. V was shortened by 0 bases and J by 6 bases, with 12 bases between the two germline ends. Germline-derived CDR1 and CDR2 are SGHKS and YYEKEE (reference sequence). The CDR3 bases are TGTGCCAGCAGCTTGGAGCAGGGTCGGGCCGGGGAGCTGTTTTTT. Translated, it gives CASSLEQGRAGELFF.

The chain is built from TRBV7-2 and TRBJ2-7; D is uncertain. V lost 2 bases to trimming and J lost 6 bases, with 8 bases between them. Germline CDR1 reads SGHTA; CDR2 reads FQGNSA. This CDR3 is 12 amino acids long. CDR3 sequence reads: CASSLLAPEQYF. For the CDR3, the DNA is TGTGCCAGCAGCTTACTGGCTCCCGAGCAGTACTTC.

CDR3 coding DNA: TGTGCCAGCAGTCCGGTAAAACTAGCGGGAGCTACTACCGGGGAGCTGTTTTTT. It is translated as CASSPVKLAGATTGELFF. The chain recombines TRBV27 with TRBJ2-2; TRBD2 matches 11 bases. Germline-derived CDR1 and CDR2 are MNHEY and SMNVEV (reference sequence). Losses at the gene ends were 5 bases for V and 5 bases for J; bases not matched to a gene: 13. The CDR3 extends over 18 amino acids.

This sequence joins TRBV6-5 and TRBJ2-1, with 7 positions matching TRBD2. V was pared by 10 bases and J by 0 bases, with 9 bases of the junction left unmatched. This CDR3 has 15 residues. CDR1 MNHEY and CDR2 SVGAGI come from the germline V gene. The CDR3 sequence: CATYTRELSYNEQFF. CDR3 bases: TGTGCCACGTACACGCGGGAGCTCTCCTACAATGAGCAGTTCTTC.

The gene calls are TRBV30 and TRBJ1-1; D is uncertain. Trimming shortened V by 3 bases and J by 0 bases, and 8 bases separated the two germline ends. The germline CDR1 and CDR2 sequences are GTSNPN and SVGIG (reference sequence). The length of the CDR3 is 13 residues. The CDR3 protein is CAWRTTLNTEAFF. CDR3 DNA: TGTGCCTGGAGAACCACATTGAACACTGAAGCTTTCTTT.

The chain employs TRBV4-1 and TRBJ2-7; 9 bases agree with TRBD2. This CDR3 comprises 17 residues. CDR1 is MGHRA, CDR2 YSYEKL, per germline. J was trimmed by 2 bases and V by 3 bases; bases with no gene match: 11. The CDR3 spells CASSHGVERGAAYEQYF. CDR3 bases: TGCGCCAGCAGCCATGGCGTGGAGCGGGGGGCGGCCTACGAGCAGTACTTC.

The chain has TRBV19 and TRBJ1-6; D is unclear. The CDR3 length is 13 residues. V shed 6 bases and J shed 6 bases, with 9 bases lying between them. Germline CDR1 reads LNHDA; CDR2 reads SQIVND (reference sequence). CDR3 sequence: CASSLGVNSPLHF. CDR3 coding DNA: TGTGCCAGTAGCCTAGGAGTTAATTCACCCCTCCACTTT.